The rows below give T cell receptor beta chains drawn from one sample of a study of blood T cells in healthy people across ages. TCRdb redid the calling of the 5' RACE reads with MiXCR, one entry per CDR3 protein. The sample shows 1.5 million to 1.8 million distinct CDR3 sequences, less than 45% of them seen only once. Material for sequencing was blood. These receptors all stem from a woman aged 18-29 years in good health. The CDR3 runs from the conserved cysteine through the conserved F or W. D genes are given only for firm matches. The size of a clone is reported for some rows only, either as once, few or many, or as a class for expanded clones.

d_gene: -
len: 18
j_gene: TRBJ2-6
v_gene: TRBV6-2/TRBV6-3
abundance: -
CDR3nt: TGTGCCAGCAACCCCTTGCTGGGGCGTAACTCTGGGGCCAACGTCCTGACTTTC
CDR3aa: CASNPLLGRNSGANVLTF

d_gene: TRBD1
len: 15
j_gene: TRBJ2-1
v_gene: TRBV15
abundance: -
CDR3nt: TGTGCCACCAGCAGGGACAGGGGTCCCACTGAGAAGCAGTTCTTC
CDR3aa: CATSRDRGPTEKQFF

d_gene: TRBD1
len: 15
j_gene: TRBJ1-2
v_gene: TRBV3-1
abundance: few
CDR3nt: TGTGCCAGCAGCCGGACAGGCCCCCAGGGCTATGGCTACACCTTC
CDR3aa: CASSRTGPQGYGYTF

d_gene: -
len: 16
j_gene: TRBJ2-1
v_gene: TRBV12-3/TRBV12-4
abundance: -
CDR3nt: TGTGCCAGCTCAGAGGGATCGACTCCTACCTATAATGAGCAGTTCTTC
CDR3aa: CASSEGSTPTYNEQFF

d_gene: -
len: 15
j_gene: TRBJ1-5
v_gene: TRBV12-3/TRBV12-4
abundance: -
CDR3nt: TGTGCCAGCAGTCCTAGCACCGCCCGCAATCAGCCCCAGCATTTT
CDR3aa: CASSPSTARNQPQHF

d_gene: -
len: 12
j_gene: TRBJ2-2
v_gene: TRBV4-1
abundance: -
CDR3nt: TGCGCCAGCAGCCAAGATCTAAGGGAGCTGTTTTTT
CDR3aa: CASSQDLRELFF

d_gene: -
len: 14
j_gene: TRBJ1-2
v_gene: TRBV4-3
abundance: -
CDR3nt: TGCGCCAGCAGCCAAGTGATAGGACAATCGGGCTACACCTTC
CDR3aa: CASSQVIGQSGYTF

d_gene: TRBD2
len: 14
j_gene: TRBJ2-5
v_gene: TRBV27
abundance: -
CDR3nt: TGTGCCACTTCCCAACTAGCGGGAGCCGAGACCCAGTACTTC
CDR3aa: CATSQLAGAETQYF

d_gene: -
len: 16
j_gene: TRBJ1-2
v_gene: TRBV25-1
abundance: -
CDR3nt: TGTGCCAGCAGTCCTTATAAGGGGGATAAGAGCTATGGCTACACCTTC
CDR3aa: CASSPYKGDKSYGYTF

d_gene: -
len: 12
j_gene: TRBJ2-7
v_gene: TRBV27
abundance: -
CDR3nt: TGTGCCAGCAGGGGGTTCTCCCACGAGCAGTACTTC
CDR3aa: CASRGFSHEQYF

d_gene: TRBD2
len: 16
j_gene: TRBJ2-7
v_gene: TRBV7-9
abundance: many
CDR3nt: TGTGCCAGCAGCCCCGGACTAGCGGGTCTCTCCTACGAGCAGTACTTC
CDR3aa: CASSPGLAGLSYEQYF

d_gene: -
len: 17
j_gene: TRBJ1-5
v_gene: TRBV4-1
abundance: once
CDR3nt: TGCGCCAGCAACCAAGATTCGGGGATGGGAGGCGGTCAGCCCCAGCATTTT
CDR3aa: CASNQDSGMGGGQPQHF

d_gene: -
len: 13
j_gene: TRBJ2-7
v_gene: TRBV3-1
abundance: few
CDR3nt: TGTGCCAGCAGCCAATGGGTAGATTCCGAGCAGTACTTC
CDR3aa: CASSQWVDSEQYF

d_gene: -
len: 15
j_gene: TRBJ2-1
v_gene: TRBV11-3
abundance: -
CDR3nt: TGTGCCAGCAGCCTGGGGGACGGAGCCTACAATGAGCAGTTCTTC
CDR3aa: CASSLGDGAYNEQFF

d_gene: -
len: 15
j_gene: TRBJ2-3
v_gene: TRBV5-4
abundance: -
CDR3nt: TGTGCCAGCAGCTTGGCGGCAGCTCTCACAGATACGCAGTATTTT
CDR3aa: CASSLAAALTDTQYF

d_gene: -
len: 13
j_gene: TRBJ2-7
v_gene: TRBV28
abundance: -
CDR3nt: TGTGCCAGCGGTGGGACGGAGACCTACGAGCAGTACTTC
CDR3aa: CASGGTETYEQYF

d_gene: TRBD2
len: 15
j_gene: TRBJ2-2
v_gene: TRBV7-6
abundance: few
CDR3nt: TGTGCCAGCAGGGCAATAGCGGGGCACACCGGGGAGCTGTTTTTT
CDR3aa: CASRAIAGHTGELFF

d_gene: -
len: 13
j_gene: TRBJ2-7
v_gene: TRBV12-3/TRBV12-4
abundance: -
CDR3nt: TGTGCCAGCAGTCCTCGGACTAAGTACGAGCAGTACTTC
CDR3aa: CASSPRTKYEQYF

d_gene: -
len: 13
j_gene: TRBJ2-1
v_gene: TRBV20-1
abundance: -
CDR3nt: TGCAGTGCTACTCAGGGGTACCACGATGAGCAGTTCTTC
CDR3aa: CSATQGYHDEQFF

d_gene: -
len: 12
j_gene: TRBJ2-7
v_gene: TRBV7-2
abundance: -
CDR3nt: TGTGCCAGCAGCCATACTAGGGGCGAGCAGTACTTC
CDR3aa: CASSHTRGEQYF

d_gene: TRBD2
len: 14
j_gene: TRBJ2-7
v_gene: TRBV27
abundance: -
CDR3nt: TGTGCCAGCAGCATAGCGGGGGCTCAATACGAGCAGTACTTC
CDR3aa: CASSIAGAQYEQYF

d_gene: -
len: 15
j_gene: TRBJ1-5
v_gene: TRBV21-1
abundance: -
CDR3nt: TGTGCCAGCAGCAAATGGGGGACAGACGATCAGCCCCAGCATTTT
CDR3aa: CASSKWGTDDQPQHF

d_gene: -
len: 18
j_gene: TRBJ2-7
v_gene: TRBV21-1
abundance: -
CDR3nt: TGTGCCAGCAGCCCTCCCTCTAAGCGGGAGATAGACTCCTACGAGCAGTACTTC
CDR3aa: CASSPPSKREIDSYEQYF

d_gene: -
len: 18
j_gene: TRBJ1-5
v_gene: TRBV7-9
abundance: -
CDR3nt: TGTGCCAGCAGCTTAGGACCGAGGGCAGCGCTAGACAATCAGCCCCAGCATTTT
CDR3aa: CASSLGPRAALDNQPQHF

d_gene: TRBD2
len: 14
j_gene: TRBJ2-1
v_gene: TRBV9
abundance: many
CDR3nt: TGTGCCAGCAGCTTTGGACTAGCGGCTAATGAGCAGTTCTTC
CDR3aa: CASSFGLAANEQFF

d_gene: TRBD2
len: 15
j_gene: TRBJ2-3
v_gene: TRBV29-1
abundance: -
CDR3nt: TGCAGCGTGGGGAAGATGCGGGGGAGCACAGATACGCAGTATTTT
CDR3aa: CSVGKMRGSTDTQYF

d_gene: TRBD2
len: 14
j_gene: TRBJ2-7
v_gene: TRBV27
abundance: -
CDR3nt: TGTGCCAGCAGTTCGCTAGCGGAACTCTACGAGCAGTACTTC
CDR3aa: CASSSLAELYEQYF

d_gene: -
len: 16
j_gene: TRBJ2-3
v_gene: TRBV12-5
abundance: -
CDR3nt: TGTGCTAGTGGTCCCCCCGGGACGACTAGTACAGATACGCAGTATTTT
CDR3aa: CASGPPGTTSTDTQYF

d_gene: TRBD1
len: 12
j_gene: TRBJ1-4
v_gene: TRBV10-3
abundance: -
CDR3nt: TGTGCCACCCAGGGGGAAACGGGAAAACTGTTTTTT
CDR3aa: CATQGETGKLFF

d_gene: -
len: 14
j_gene: TRBJ1-5
v_gene: TRBV2
abundance: -
CDR3nt: TGTGCCAGCAGTTCAGATCCGGGCCATCAGCCCCAGCATTTT
CDR3aa: CASSSDPGHQPQHF

d_gene: -
len: 18
j_gene: TRBJ2-7
v_gene: TRBV7-9
abundance: few
CDR3nt: TGTGCCAGCAGCTCGACTCAGACGCTGGCCAGGACCTCCTACGAGCAGTACTTC
CDR3aa: CASSSTQTLARTSYEQYF

d_gene: -
len: 16
j_gene: TRBJ2-3
v_gene: TRBV14
abundance: -
CDR3nt: TGTGCCAGCAGCCTGGGGACCTCCGAACACACAGATACGCAGTATTTT
CDR3aa: CASSLGTSEHTDTQYF

d_gene: -
len: 11
j_gene: TRBJ2-1
v_gene: TRBV27
abundance: few
CDR3nt: TGTGCCAGCAGTGGGGGGACTGAGCAGTTCTTC
CDR3aa: CASSGGTEQFF

d_gene: -
len: 13
j_gene: TRBJ2-7
v_gene: TRBV24-1
abundance: few
CDR3nt: TGTGCCACCAGTGAAGGAAGCTCCTACGAGCAGTACTTC
CDR3aa: CATSEGSSYEQYF